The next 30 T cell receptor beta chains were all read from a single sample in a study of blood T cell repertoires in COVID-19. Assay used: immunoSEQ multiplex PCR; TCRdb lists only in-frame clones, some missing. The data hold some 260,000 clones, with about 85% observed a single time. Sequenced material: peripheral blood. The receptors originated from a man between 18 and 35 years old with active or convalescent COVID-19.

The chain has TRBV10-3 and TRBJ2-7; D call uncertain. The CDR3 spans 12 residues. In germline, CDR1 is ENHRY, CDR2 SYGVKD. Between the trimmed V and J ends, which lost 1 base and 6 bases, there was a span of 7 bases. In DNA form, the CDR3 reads TGTGCCATCAGTGAGTTGCGGAGCGAGCAGTACTTC. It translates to CAISELRSEQYF.

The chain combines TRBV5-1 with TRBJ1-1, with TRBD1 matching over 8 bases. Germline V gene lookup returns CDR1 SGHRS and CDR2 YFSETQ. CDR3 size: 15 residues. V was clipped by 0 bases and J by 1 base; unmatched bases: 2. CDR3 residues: CASSLGTGPNTEAFF. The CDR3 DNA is TGCGCCAGCAGCTTGGGGACAGGGCCGAACACTGAAGCTTTCTTT.

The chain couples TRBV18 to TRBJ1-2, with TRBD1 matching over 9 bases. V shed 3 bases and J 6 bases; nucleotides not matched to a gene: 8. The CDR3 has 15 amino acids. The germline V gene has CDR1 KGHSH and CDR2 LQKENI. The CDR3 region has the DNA TGTGCCAGCTCACCTACAGGGGGCTATTGGGATGGCTACACCTTC. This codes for CASSPTGGYWDGYTF. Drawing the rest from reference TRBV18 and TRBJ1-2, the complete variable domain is NAGVMQNPRHLVRRRGQEARLRCSPMKGHSHVYWYRQLPEEGLKFMVYLQKENIIDESGMPKERFSAEFPKEGPSILRIQQVVRGDSAAYFCASSPTGGYWDGYTFGSGTRLTVV.

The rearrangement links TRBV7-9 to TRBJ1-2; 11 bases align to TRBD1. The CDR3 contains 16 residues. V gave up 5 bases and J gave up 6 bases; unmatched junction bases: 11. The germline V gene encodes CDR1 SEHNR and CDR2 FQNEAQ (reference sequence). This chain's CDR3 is CASSLHPGQGGDGYTF. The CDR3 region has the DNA TGTGCCAGCAGCCTTCACCCGGGACAGGGGGGGGATGGCTACACCTTC.

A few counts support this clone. The chain's CDR3 is CASSFSGENTGELFF. The CDR3 DNA sequence: TGCGCCAGCAGCTTTAGCGGGGAGAACACCGGGGAGCTGTTTTTT. The chain has TRBV5-1 and TRBJ2-2, with 8 nucleotides matching TRBD2. V lost 2 bases and J lost 1; bases outside the gene matches: 1. Germline V gives CDR1 SGHRS, CDR2 YFSETQ. The CDR3 totals 15 residues.

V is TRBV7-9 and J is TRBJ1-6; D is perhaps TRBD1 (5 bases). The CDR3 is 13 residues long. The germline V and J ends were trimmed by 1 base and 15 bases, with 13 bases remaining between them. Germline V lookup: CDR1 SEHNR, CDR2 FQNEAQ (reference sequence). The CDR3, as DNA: TGTGCCAGCAGCTTAGAGCAGGGCGTTGGCCTCCACTTT. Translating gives CASSLEQGVGLHF.

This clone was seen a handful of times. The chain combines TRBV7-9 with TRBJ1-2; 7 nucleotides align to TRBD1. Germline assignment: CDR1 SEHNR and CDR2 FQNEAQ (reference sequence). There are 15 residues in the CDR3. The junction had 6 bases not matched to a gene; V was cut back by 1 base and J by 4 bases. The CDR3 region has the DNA TGTGCCAGCAGCTTAGATTCAGGGGGAACCTATGGCTACACCTTC. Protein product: CASSLDSGGTYGYTF. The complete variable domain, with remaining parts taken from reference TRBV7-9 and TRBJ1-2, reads DTGVSQNPRHKITKRGQNVTFRCDPISEHNRLYWYRQTLGQGPEFLTYFQNEAQLEKSRLLSDRFSAERPKGSFSTLEIQRTEQGDSAMYLCASSLDSGGTYGYTFGSGTRLTVV.

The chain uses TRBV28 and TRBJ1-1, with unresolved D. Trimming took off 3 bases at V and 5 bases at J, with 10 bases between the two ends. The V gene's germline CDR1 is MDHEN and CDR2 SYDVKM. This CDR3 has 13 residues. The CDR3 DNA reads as TGTGCCAGCAGTTTTCAGGTCTCGACTGAAGCTTTCTTT. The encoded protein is CASSFQVSTEAFF.

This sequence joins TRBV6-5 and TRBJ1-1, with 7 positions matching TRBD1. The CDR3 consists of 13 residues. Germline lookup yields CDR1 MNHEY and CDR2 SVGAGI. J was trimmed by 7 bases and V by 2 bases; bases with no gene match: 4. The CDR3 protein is CASSYGTGDEAFF. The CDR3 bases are TGTGCCAGCAGTTACGGTACAGGGGATGAAGCTTTCTTT.

The CDR3 loop reads CASSLQGETQYF. The CDR3 coding sequence is TGTGCCAGCAGCTTACAGGGAGAGACCCAGTACTTC. The V and J genes are TRBV11-2 and TRBJ2-5; D may be TRBD1 (5 bases). This CDR3 is 12 amino acids long. V shed 2 bases and J shed 4 bases, with 5 bases lying between them. The V gene's germline CDR1 is SGHAT and CDR2 FQNNGV.

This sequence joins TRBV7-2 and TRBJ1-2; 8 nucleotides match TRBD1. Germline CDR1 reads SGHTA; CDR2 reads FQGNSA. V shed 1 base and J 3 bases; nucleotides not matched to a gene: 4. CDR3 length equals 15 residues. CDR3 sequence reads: CASSLDNRGYYGYTF. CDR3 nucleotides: TGTGCCAGCAGCTTAGATAACAGGGGGTACTATGGCTACACCTTC.

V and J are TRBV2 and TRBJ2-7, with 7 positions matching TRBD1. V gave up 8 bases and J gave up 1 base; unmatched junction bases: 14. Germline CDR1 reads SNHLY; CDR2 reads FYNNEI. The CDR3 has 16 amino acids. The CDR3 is CASLGQIPGRSYEQYF. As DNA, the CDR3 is TGTGCCAGCCTGGGACAGATCCCTGGAAGATCCTACGAGCAGTACTTC.

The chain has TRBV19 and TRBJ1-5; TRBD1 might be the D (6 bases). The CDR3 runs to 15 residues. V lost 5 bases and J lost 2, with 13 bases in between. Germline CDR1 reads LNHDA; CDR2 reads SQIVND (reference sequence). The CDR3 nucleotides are TGTGCCAGTAGTGAACAACAGGGACGCAATCAGCCCCAGCATTTT. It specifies CASSEQQGRNQPQHF.

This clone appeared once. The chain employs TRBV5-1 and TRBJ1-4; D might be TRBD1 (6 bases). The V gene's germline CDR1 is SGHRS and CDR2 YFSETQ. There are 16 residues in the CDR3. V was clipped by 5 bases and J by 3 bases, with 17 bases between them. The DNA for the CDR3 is TGCGCCAGCAGACTAAATTCAGGGGTCGCTAATGAAAAACTGTTTTTT. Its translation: CASRLNSGVANEKLFF.

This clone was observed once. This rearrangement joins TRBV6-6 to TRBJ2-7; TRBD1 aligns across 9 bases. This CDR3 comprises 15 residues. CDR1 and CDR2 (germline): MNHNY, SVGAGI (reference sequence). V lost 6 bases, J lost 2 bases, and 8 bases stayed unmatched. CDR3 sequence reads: CASSSGTGRPYEQYF. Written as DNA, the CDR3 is TGTGCCAGCAGCTCCGGGACAGGGCGTCCCTACGAGCAGTACTTC.

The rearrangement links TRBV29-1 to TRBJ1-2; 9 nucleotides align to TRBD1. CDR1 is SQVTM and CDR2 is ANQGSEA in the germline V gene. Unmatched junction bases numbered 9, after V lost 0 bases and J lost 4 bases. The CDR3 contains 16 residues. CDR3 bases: TGCAGCGTTGAAGATGGGGACAGGGAAGGTCCCTATGGCTACACCTTC. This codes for CSVEDGDREGPYGYTF.

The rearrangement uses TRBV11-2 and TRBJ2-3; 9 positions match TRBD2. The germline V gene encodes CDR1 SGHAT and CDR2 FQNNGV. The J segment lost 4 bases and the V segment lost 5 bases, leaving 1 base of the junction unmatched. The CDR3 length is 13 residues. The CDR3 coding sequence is TGTGCCAGCAGCCTAGCGGGATCAGATACGCAGTATTTT. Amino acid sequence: CASSLAGSDTQYF.

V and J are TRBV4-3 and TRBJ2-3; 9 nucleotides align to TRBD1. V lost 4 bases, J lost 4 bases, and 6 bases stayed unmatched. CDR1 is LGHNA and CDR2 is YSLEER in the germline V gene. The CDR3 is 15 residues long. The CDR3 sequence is CASSLQQGAPDTQYF. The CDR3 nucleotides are TGCGCCAGCAGCCTACAACAGGGGGCACCAGATACGCAGTATTTT.

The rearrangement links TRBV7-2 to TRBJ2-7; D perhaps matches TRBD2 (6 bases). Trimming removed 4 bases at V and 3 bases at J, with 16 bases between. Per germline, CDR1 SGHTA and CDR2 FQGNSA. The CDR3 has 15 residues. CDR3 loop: CASSSRLEIYYEQYF. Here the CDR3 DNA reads TGTGCCAGCAGCTCCCGACTAGAAATTTACTACGAGCAGTACTTC.

This CDR3 reads CASKLKTSRGEQYF. The CDR3 coding sequence is TGTGCCAGCAAGCTGAAAACAAGCAGGGGTGAGCAGTACTTC. The rearrangement links TRBV27 to TRBJ2-7, with a tentative D call TRBD1 (6 bases). CDR3 length: 14 residues. CDR1 is MNHEY, CDR2 SMNVEV, per germline (reference sequence). Trimming stripped 7 bases from V and 7 bases from J, with 20 bases between.

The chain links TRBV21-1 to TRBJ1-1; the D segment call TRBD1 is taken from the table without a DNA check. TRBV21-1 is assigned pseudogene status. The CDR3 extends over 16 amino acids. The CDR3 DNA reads TGTGCCACCCCTAAAAGGGGCGAGAATTTGAACACTGAAGCTTTCTTT. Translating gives CATPKRGENLNTEAFF.

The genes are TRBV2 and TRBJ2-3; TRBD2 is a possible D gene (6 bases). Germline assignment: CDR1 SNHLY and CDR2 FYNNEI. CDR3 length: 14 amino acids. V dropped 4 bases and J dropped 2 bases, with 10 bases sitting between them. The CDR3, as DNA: TGTGCCAGCAGTGGACTAGTTCCCACAGATACGCAGTATTTT. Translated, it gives CASSGLVPTDTQYF.

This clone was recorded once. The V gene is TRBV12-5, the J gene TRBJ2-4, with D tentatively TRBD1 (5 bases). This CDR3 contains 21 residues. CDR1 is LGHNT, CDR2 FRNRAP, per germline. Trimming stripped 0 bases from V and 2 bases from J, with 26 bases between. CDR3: CASGLVPRSGLSSETKNIQYF. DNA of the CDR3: TGTGCTAGTGGTTTGGTACCCAGGTCAGGGCTTAGTTCTGAGACCAAAAACATTCAGTACTTC.

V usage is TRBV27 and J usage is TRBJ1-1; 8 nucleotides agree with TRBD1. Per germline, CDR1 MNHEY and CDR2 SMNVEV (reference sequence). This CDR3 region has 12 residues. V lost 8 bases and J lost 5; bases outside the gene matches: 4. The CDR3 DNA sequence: TGTGCCAGCTCGACAGGGGCAACTGAAGCTTTCTTT. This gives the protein CASSTGATEAFF.

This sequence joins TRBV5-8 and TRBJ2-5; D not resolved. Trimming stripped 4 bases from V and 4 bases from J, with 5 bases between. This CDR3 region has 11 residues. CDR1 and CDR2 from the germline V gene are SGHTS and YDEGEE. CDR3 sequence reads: CASSTRETQYF. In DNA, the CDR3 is TGTGCCAGCAGCACGAGAGAGACCCAGTACTTC.

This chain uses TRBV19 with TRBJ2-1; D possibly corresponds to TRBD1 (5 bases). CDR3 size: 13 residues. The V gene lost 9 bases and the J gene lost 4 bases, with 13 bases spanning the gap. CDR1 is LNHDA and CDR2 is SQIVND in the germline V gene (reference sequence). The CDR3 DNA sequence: TGTGCCAGCGATGGAGACAGTTACAATGAGCAGTTCTTC. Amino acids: CASDGDSYNEQFF.

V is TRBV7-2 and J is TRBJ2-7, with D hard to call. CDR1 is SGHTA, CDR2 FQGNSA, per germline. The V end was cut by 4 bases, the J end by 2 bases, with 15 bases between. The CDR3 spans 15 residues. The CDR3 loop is CASSSRTGGAYEQYF. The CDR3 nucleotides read TGTGCCAGCAGCTCCCGAACCGGCGGCGCCTACGAGCAGTACTTC. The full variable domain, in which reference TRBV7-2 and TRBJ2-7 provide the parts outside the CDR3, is GAGVSQSPSNKVTEKGKDVELRCDPISGHTALYWYRQSLGQGLEFLIYFQGNSAPDKSGLPSDRFSAERTGGSVSTLTIQRTQQEDSAVYLCASSSRTGGAYEQYFGPGTRLTVT.

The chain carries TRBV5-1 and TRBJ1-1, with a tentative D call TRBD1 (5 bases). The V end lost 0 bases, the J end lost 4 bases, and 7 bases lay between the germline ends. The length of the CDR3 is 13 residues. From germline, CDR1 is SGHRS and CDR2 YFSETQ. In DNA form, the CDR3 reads TGCGCCAGCAGCTTGGGACAGTCCACTGAAGCTTTCTTT. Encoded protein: CASSLGQSTEAFF.

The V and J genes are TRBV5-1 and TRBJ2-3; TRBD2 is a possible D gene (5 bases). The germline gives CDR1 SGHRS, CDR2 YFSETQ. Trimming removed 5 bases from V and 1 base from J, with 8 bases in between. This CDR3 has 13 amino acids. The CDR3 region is CASRDFRTDTQYF. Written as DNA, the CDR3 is TGCGCCAGCAGGGACTTCCGCACAGATACGCAGTATTTT.

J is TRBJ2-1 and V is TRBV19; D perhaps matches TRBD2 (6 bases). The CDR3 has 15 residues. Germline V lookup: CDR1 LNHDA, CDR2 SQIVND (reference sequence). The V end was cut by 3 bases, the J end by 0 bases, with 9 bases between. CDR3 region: CASSMDGSSYNEQFF. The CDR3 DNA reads TGTGCCAGTAGTATGGACGGGAGCTCCTACAATGAGCAGTTCTTC.